This TCR beta chain was observed in a study of cytomegalovirus exposure and HLA in healthy donors. Notes on the study in general: Reported results showed that the classifier diagnosed cytomegalovirus status with high specificity and sensitivity. Relative to equally common others, HLA-associated TCR beta chains showed greater clonal expansion in a later analysis. Sequencing had likely introduced a cluster of highly shared sequence variants as an artifact.

13 Jbeta primers and 60 Vbeta primers were used for the PCR. Assay: immunoSEQ multiplex PCR; the TCRdb copy retains only in-frame clones and omits some. The table lists approximately 120,000 clones, around 74% of them singletons. Looked up from germline, CDR1 is SGDLS and CDR2 is YYNGEE. The CDR3 has 17 amino acids. Germline trimming cut 3 bases from V and 2 bases from J; bases unmatched to any gene: 11. As for this clone: Its antigen is not known.

The TCR was taken from a woman in her forties or fifties in good health and CMV-seropositive. The genes are TRBV9 and TRBJ1-3; 7 nucleotides match TRBD1. Sequencing used PBMCs. Written as DNA, the CDR3 is TGTGCCAGCAGCGGACAGGGACAGCTTCTCCCTGGAAACACCATATATTTT. It encodes CASSGQGQLLPGNTIYF.